The clone carrying this T cell receptor beta chain was detected many times. Under the authors' procedure: Construction of a distant-metastasis classifier for papillary thyroid cancer relied on CDR3 differences across clinicopathological groups. TCRdb redid the clone calls on the PCR reads using MiXCR. These V and J calls originate from TCRdb's pipeline instead of the authors' own analysis. The profile shows 60,000 to 85,000 clones, roughly 18% of them singletons. Germline CDR1 is SGHAT and CDR2 is FQNNGV. The CDR3 runs to 13 residues. The V segment lost 3 bases and the J segment 3 bases; nucleotides outside the gene matches: 0. The data were obtained in a study of metastatic and nonmetastatic thyroid tumors. Among the patients, none had received any treatment before thyroid surgery.

This chain connects TRBV11-2 to TRBJ2-5; 8 bases fit TRBD1. The clonotype comes from a female donor with papillary thyroid cancer or a benign thyroid nodule (not recorded which). Some clones in this sample may be carry-over from other donors' samples. Sample: blood. In nucleotides, the CDR3 is TGTGCCAGCAGCTTGACAGGGGAAGAGACCCAGTACTTC. Translated: CASSLTGEETQYF.